A selection of T cell receptor beta chains follows, all from one sample in a study of cytomegalovirus exposure and HLA in healthy donors. This table comes from immunoSEQ multiplex PCR, and its TCRdb copy is limited to in-frame clones, with some not included. The data hold fewer than 250,000 clones, with around 79% observed a single time. Sequenced sample: PBMCs. The receptors were sampled from a girl aged 2-10 years in good health and CMV-seronegative. CDR3s include the opening cysteine and the closing phenylalanine or tryptophan. D genes are given only for firm matches. Size is omitted from some rows. Given values are once, few, many or a class for expanded clones.

V,size,D,J,CDR3
TRBV6-5,few,TRBD1,TRBJ2-4,CASRPGTGGQNIQYF
TRBV27,-,-,TRBJ2-1,CASREYGYNEQFF
TRBV5-1,few,TRBD1,TRBJ2-7,CASSWDSSYEQYF
TRBV9,-,-,TRBJ2-7,CASSVEPGNYEQYF
TRBV7-8,-,-,TRBJ1-4,CASSLSIYRVERLDEKLFF
TRBV2,-,-,TRBJ2-1,CASSRHGLKEQFF
TRBV7-6,-,-,TRBJ2-7,CASSTGFEEQYF
TRBV9,-,-,TRBJ2-6,CASSQGTHGANVLTF
TRBV11-3,-,-,TRBJ1-5,CASFTTGGQPQHF
TRBV27,-,-,TRBJ1-1,CASSLGGFDTEAFF
TRBV2,-,TRBD2,TRBJ2-5,CASSPLGLAGRETQYF
TRBV6-6,-,TRBD2,TRBJ2-1,CASSSKLAGGYNEQFF
TRBV9,-,TRBD1,TRBJ1-3,CASSAGQGGGNTIYF
TRBV9,-,TRBD2,TRBJ2-5,CASSITWGGGETQYF
TRBV5-4,few,-,TRBJ1-1,CASSLDKNTEAFF
TRBV19,once,TRBD1,TRBJ2-7,CASSRGTGGIYEQYF
TRBV5-4,-,-,TRBJ2-1,CASSLSAAGRSHEQFF
TRBV20-1,-,-,TRBJ2-5,CSASIRETQYF
TRBV2,once,-,TRBJ2-7,CASSETVSYEQYF